This TCR beta chain was sequenced for a study of blood T cell repertoires in COVID-19. As for the study in general: Samples came from the United States, Italy and Spain, spanning acute and convalescent COVID-19. PBMCs, B-cell-depleted T cells, or T cells provided the cDNA or gDNA that made up the material.

TCRdb keeps only in-frame clones here, not all; method: immunoSEQ multiplex PCR. This sample has about 110,000 clones, with around 80% found just once. This clone has a handful of counts. The CDR3 is 15 amino acids. Sequenced material: peripheral blood. The V and J genes are TRBV21-1 and TRBJ1-3. TRBV21-1 is annotated as a pseudogene. The TCR sequence derives from an elderly man with COVID-19, enrolled during active disease. The CDR3 here is CASSLGLISGNTIYF. The CDR3 DNA sequence: TGTGCCAGCAGCCTCGGACTGATCTCTGGAAACACCATATATTTT.